Listed below are T cell receptor beta chains from one sample, sequenced in a study of spatial heterogeneity in lung cancer. TCRdb ran MiXCR on the 5' RACE reads and lists one entry per CDR3 protein. The data contain fewer than 150,000 distinct CDR3 sequences, about 10% of them singletons. The material was PBMCs, obtained at follow-up. The origin of the receptors is a female donor with early-stage non-small cell lung cancer. CDR3s include the opening cysteine and the closing phenylalanine or tryptophan. The D gene is left open where the match is weak. Some rows mark clone size as missing; the rest say once, few, many or name a class of expanded clone.

d_call: TRBD1
v_call: TRBV29-1
cdr3_length: 12
j_call: TRBJ1-3
clone_size: many
cdr3_nt: TGCAGCGGGGGGACAGACGGAAACACCATATATTTT
cdr3_aa: CSGGTDGNTIYF

d_call: .
v_call: TRBV29-1
cdr3_length: 12
j_call: TRBJ1-1
clone_size: .
cdr3_nt: TGCAGCGTGACTGTAGGGAACACTGAAGCTTTCTTT
cdr3_aa: CSVTVGNTEAFF

d_call: TRBD2
v_call: TRBV20-1
cdr3_length: 16
j_call: TRBJ2-3
clone_size: few
cdr3_nt: TGCAGTGCTAGAAGGACTAGCGGGAGGGCTGCGGATACGCAGTATTTT
cdr3_aa: CSARRTSGRAADTQYF

d_call: .
v_call: TRBV6-2/TRBV6-3
cdr3_length: 12
j_call: TRBJ1-5
clone_size: .
cdr3_nt: TGTGCCAGCAGTTACCCTGAATGGCCCCGGCATTTT
cdr3_aa: CASSYPEWPRHF

d_call: .
v_call: TRBV5-1
cdr3_length: 16
j_call: TRBJ2-6
clone_size: .
cdr3_nt: TGCGCCAGCAGCGGGGCAGGCCTCTCTGGGGCCAACGTCCTGACTTTC
cdr3_aa: CASSGAGLSGANVLTF

d_call: .
v_call: TRBV7-8
cdr3_length: 15
j_call: TRBJ1-1
clone_size: many
cdr3_nt: TGTGCCAGCAGCCCCCTGTGGGATTTGAACACTGAAGCTTTCTTT
cdr3_aa: CASSPLWDLNTEAFF

d_call: TRBD1
v_call: TRBV6-2/TRBV6-3
cdr3_length: 14
j_call: TRBJ1-2
clone_size: many
cdr3_nt: TGTGCCAGCAGTCCACGACAGGGAAACTATGGCTACACCTTC
cdr3_aa: CASSPRQGNYGYTF

d_call: .
v_call: TRBV11-3
cdr3_length: 14
j_call: TRBJ2-2
clone_size: .
cdr3_nt: TGTGCCAGCAGCTTAGCCCGCCTCACCGGGGAGCTGTTTTTT
cdr3_aa: CASSLARLTGELFF

d_call: .
v_call: TRBV24-1
cdr3_length: 16
j_call: TRBJ2-1
clone_size: many
cdr3_nt: TGTGCCACCAGTGATTTGGGCAGGACCGCCTACAATGAGCAGTTCTTC
cdr3_aa: CATSDLGRTAYNEQFF

d_call: .
v_call: TRBV24-1
cdr3_length: 14
j_call: TRBJ2-1
clone_size: .
cdr3_nt: TGTGCCACCAGTGCCCCCGACAGAACTCGGGAGCAGTTCTTC
cdr3_aa: CATSAPDRTREQFF

d_call: TRBD1
v_call: TRBV4-3
cdr3_length: 15
j_call: TRBJ2-4
clone_size: few
cdr3_nt: TGCGCCAGCAGCCAGTCGAGACAGGGGGCGAACATTCAGTACTTC
cdr3_aa: CASSQSRQGANIQYF

d_call: .
v_call: TRBV11-2
cdr3_length: 12
j_call: TRBJ2-5
clone_size: .
cdr3_nt: TGTGCCAGCAGCTTAGGTTGGGAGACCCAGTACTTC
cdr3_aa: CASSLGWETQYF

d_call: TRBD1
v_call: TRBV29-1
cdr3_length: 17
j_call: TRBJ2-1
clone_size: many
cdr3_nt: TGCAGCGTTGAGGGCCCGACAGGGCCGTGGGCCTACAATGAGCAGTTCTTC
cdr3_aa: CSVEGPTGPWAYNEQFF

d_call: .
v_call: TRBV12-3/TRBV12-4
cdr3_length: 16
j_call: TRBJ2-5
clone_size: .
cdr3_nt: TGTGCCAGCAGTTTAGCCCAGGAGGGTCTCCAAGAGACCCAGTACTTC
cdr3_aa: CASSLAQEGLQETQYF

d_call: .
v_call: TRBV7-2
cdr3_length: 14
j_call: TRBJ1-1
clone_size: few
cdr3_nt: TGTGCCAGCAGCTTACAGGGAGGTCGTACTGAAGCTTTCTTT
cdr3_aa: CASSLQGGRTEAFF

d_call: TRBD1
v_call: TRBV12-3/TRBV12-4
cdr3_length: 12
j_call: TRBJ1-1
clone_size: few
cdr3_nt: TGTGCCAGCAGCCTGACAGGGGGTGAAGCTTTCTTT
cdr3_aa: CASSLTGGEAFF